These 2 T cell receptor beta chains originate from one sample sequenced in a study of T-cell memory formation after mild COVID-19. TCRdb used MiXCR to reprocess the 5' RACE reads, holding one entry per CDR3 protein. Here the sample spans hundreds of thousands of distinct CDR3 sequences, over 15% being singletons. The sequenced sample was PBMCs or a T cell subset sorted from them (not recorded which). Source of these receptors: a man between 18 and 29 years old who had mild COVID-19 (a few samples of this study predate the infection). Cell type and time point are not known.

This clonotype has just a few counts. V gene TRBV7-3 combines with J gene TRBJ2-5, with D tentatively TRBD1 (6 bases). Per the germline V gene, CDR1 is SGHTA and CDR2 is FQGTGA. With 5 bases removed from V and 4 bases from J, the gap between germline ends came to 14 bases. CDR3 length: 14 residues. CDR3 DNA: TGTGCCAGCAGCCCCGGAAGCAGGGGAGAGACCCAGTACTTC. Amino acid sequence: CASSPGSRGETQYF.

The V call is TRBV5-1, the J call TRBJ2-2, with 7 bases lining up with TRBD2. V shed 6 bases and J 2 bases; nucleotides not matched to a gene: 4. Per the germline V gene, CDR1 is SGHRS and CDR2 is YFSETQ. This CDR3 contains 14 residues. The CDR3 bases are TGCGCCAGCATGGCTAGCGGTAACACCGGGGAGCTGTTTTTT. Protein sequence: CASMASGNTGELFF.